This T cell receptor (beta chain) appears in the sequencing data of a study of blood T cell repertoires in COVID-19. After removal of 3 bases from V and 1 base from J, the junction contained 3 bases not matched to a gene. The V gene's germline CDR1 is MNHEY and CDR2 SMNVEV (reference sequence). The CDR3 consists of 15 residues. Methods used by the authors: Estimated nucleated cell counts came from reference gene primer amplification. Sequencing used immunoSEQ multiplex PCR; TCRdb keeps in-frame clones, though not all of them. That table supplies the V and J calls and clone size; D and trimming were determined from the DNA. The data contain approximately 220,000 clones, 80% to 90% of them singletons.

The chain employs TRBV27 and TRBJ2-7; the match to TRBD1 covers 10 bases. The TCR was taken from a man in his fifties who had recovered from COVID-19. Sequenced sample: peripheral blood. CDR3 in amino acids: CASSLGQGTSYEQYF. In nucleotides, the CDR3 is TGTGCCAGCAGTTTGGGACAGGGGACTTCCTACGAGCAGTACTTC.